This passage covers 24 T cell receptor beta chains from one sample sequenced in a study of shared clonotypes between healthy human individuals (TCRdb year 2020). Receptors were amplified or captured by the immunoSEQ multiplex PCR assay. In its TCRdb copy, this immuneACCESS table keeps in-frame sequences only and misses some clones. Where compared with another copy, unresolved V genes explain less than half of these, and the others have no known cause. The sample table contains 900,000 to 1,200,000 clones; only one count was recorded for about 80% of them. The top ten hold around 0.61% of the sample. The sequenced material came from memory CD4+ T cells from PBMCs. The cell subset or site label for this specimen denotes: CD45RA-negative fraction. The receptors here all came from a man aged 18 to 35 in good health. Some clones in this sample may be carry-over from other donors' samples.

The chain is built from TRBV7-8 and TRBJ1-5; 9 bases agree with TRBD1. Losses at the gene ends were 5 bases for V and 2 bases for J; bases not matched to a gene: 16. Germline values: CDR1 SGHVS, CDR2 FQNEAQ. The CDR3 loop spans 19 amino acids. CDR3 sequence: CASSHINRGQIFGNQPQHF. The CDR3 DNA reads as TGTGCCAGCAGCCACATTAACAGGGGGCAGATCTTCGGCAATCAGCCCCAGCATTTT.

CDR3: CASSVWTSGRESYEQYF. For the CDR3, the DNA is TGCGCCAGCAGCGTCTGGACTAGCGGGAGAGAGTCTTACGAGCAGTACTTC. J is TRBJ2-7 and V is TRBV5-1; the match to TRBD2 covers 13 bases. V lost 4 bases, J lost 4 bases, and 11 bases stayed unmatched. This CDR3 region has 17 residues. Germline V lookup: CDR1 SGHRS, CDR2 YFSETQ.

Worth noting for this clone: The same CDR3 arises from other DNA sequences in this sample as well. The V gene is TRBV5-1, the J gene TRBJ2-3, with D possibly TRBD2 on 7 matching bases. From germline, CDR1 is SGHRS and CDR2 YFSETQ. The ends were cut back, 4 bases at V and 6 bases at J, with 12 bases in the middle. This CDR3 region has 13 residues. The CDR3 sequence is CASSRGGSDTQYF. CDR3 DNA: TGCGCCAGCAGCAGGGGGGGTTCGGATACGCAGTATTTT.

This clone turned up a few times. The same CDR3 arises from other DNA sequences in this sample as well. This chain links TRBV18 with TRBJ1-2; D unresolved. CDR1 and CDR2 (germline): KGHSH, LQKENI. V dropped 2 bases and J dropped 4 bases, with 8 bases sitting between them. The CDR3 runs to 13 residues. CDR3 residues: CASSPEDGYGYTF. The CDR3 coding sequence is TGTGCCAGCTCACCAGAAGACGGCTATGGCTACACCTTC.

V gene TRBV7-8 combines with J gene TRBJ2-7; either TRBD1 or TRBD2 may fit D (5 bases each). The length of the CDR3 is 16 residues. Between the trimmed V and J ends, which lost 0 bases and 2 bases, there was a span of 14 bases. Germline V gene data show CDR1 as SGHVS and CDR2 as FQNEAQ. CDR3: CASSLAIPRGAYEQYF. CDR3 nucleotide sequence: TGTGCCAGCAGCTTAGCGATACCCCGAGGGGCCTACGAGCAGTACTTC.

With regard to this clone: Within the sample, other DNA sequences also encode this same CDR3. V is TRBV7-9 and J is TRBJ2-7; TRBD1 matches at 8 bases. The germline CDR1 and CDR2 sequences are SEHNR and FQNEAQ (reference sequence). V dropped 5 bases and J dropped 3; count of bases not matched to a gene: 6. This CDR3 is built from 14 residues. The chain's CDR3 is CASSPTGGSYEQYF. CDR3 DNA: TGTGCCAGCAGCCCAACAGGGGGTAGCTACGAGCAGTACTTC.

In its sample, this clone was seen a few times. This chain joins TRBV7-3 and TRBJ2-2; D is possibly TRBD2 (5 bases). There are 15 residues in the CDR3. Germline V gene lookup returns CDR1 SGHTA and CDR2 FQGTGA. V shed 5 bases and J shed 1 base, with 11 bases lying between them. CDR3 sequence (DNA): TGTGCCAGCAGCCCCACAGCGGAGAACACCGGGGAGCTGTTTTTT. Amino acids: CASSPTAENTGELFF.

The chain is built from TRBV5-1 and TRBJ2-2, with D uncertain. Deletions cut 6 bases from V and 6 bases from J, with 15 bases between. Germline V gene lookup returns CDR1 SGHRS and CDR2 YFSETQ. This CDR3 comprises 14 residues. Here the CDR3 DNA reads TGCGCCAGCACCCCCGAGGCTCAACCCGGGGAGCTGTTTTTT. Protein sequence: CASTPEAQPGELFF.

This chain uses TRBV2 with TRBJ2-7; 7 bases align to TRBD1. The CDR3 totals 14 residues. Losses at the gene ends were 3 bases for V and 2 bases for J; bases not matched to a gene: 4. Germline V gene sequence: CDR1 SNHLY, CDR2 FYNNEI. In DNA, the CDR3 is TGTGCCAGCAGTGATCACGGACAGGCCTACGAGCAGTACTTC. This codes for CASSDHGQAYEQYF. Filled out from reference TRBV2 and TRBJ2-7, the complete variable domain reads EPEVTQTPSHQVTQMGQEVILRCVPISNHLYFYWYRQILGQKVEFLVSFYNNEISEKSEIFDDQFSVERPDGSNFTLKIRSTKLEDSAMYFCASSDHGQAYEQYFGPGTRLTVT.

This clone has just one count. The chain combines TRBV5-1 with TRBJ2-1; D unresolved. Trimming took 0 bases from V and 8 from J, leaving 12 bases between them. The germline V gene has CDR1 SGHRS and CDR2 YFSETQ. This CDR3 is 14 amino acids long. CDR3 protein: CASSLAEPSDEQFF. DNA of the CDR3: TGCGCCAGCAGCTTGGCCGAGCCCTCGGATGAGCAGTTCTTC.

The V call is TRBV5-6, the J call TRBJ1-5; D unresolved. This CDR3 is built from 16 residues. V was clipped by 5 bases and J by 0 bases, with 15 bases between them. Looked up from germline, CDR1 is SGHDT and CDR2 is YYEEEE. Here the CDR3 DNA reads TGTGCCAGCAGTTCCAGGACCGCTTATAGCAATCAGCCCCAGCATTTT. This translates into CASSSRTAYSNQPQHF.

The chain has TRBV5-8 and TRBJ1-1; D is possibly TRBD1 (5 bases). V shed 0 bases and J shed 1 base, with 22 bases lying between them. The CDR3 loop spans 19 amino acids. Germline assignment: CDR1 SGHTS and CDR2 YDEGEE. The CDR3 DNA reads as TGTGCCAGCAGCTTGGTGCAGGGAGGTCTGCGCTTTGGGAACACTGAAGCTTTCTTT. Protein: CASSLVQGGLRFGNTEAFF. Combining the CDR3 with reference TRBV5-8 and TRBJ1-1 gives the whole variable domain EAGVTQSPTHLIKTRGQQATLRCSPISGHTSVYWYQQALGLGLQFLLWYDEGEERNRGNFPPRFSGRQFPNYSSELNVNALELEDSALYLCASSLVQGGLRFGNTEAFFGQGTRLTVV.

The chain couples TRBV15 to TRBJ2-2; 7 bases match TRBD1. V lost 9 bases, J lost 4 bases, and 5 bases stayed unmatched. CDR3 length: 13 residues. From germline, CDR1 is LNHNV and CDR2 YYDKDF (reference sequence). The CDR3 protein is CATAGTATGELFF. CDR3 bases: TGTGCCACAGCCGGGACAGCCACCGGGGAGCTGTTTTTT.

The chain joins TRBV7-2 to TRBJ2-1; 10 bases are shared with TRBD2. CDR1 is SGHTA, CDR2 FQGNSA, per germline. The CDR3 extends over 15 amino acids. V was clipped by 5 bases and J by 4 bases; unmatched bases: 5. The CDR3 protein is CASSPTSGWYNEQFF. The CDR3 DNA reads as TGTGCCAGCAGCCCGACTAGCGGGTGGTACAATGAGCAGTTCTTC.

The V gene is TRBV28, the J gene TRBJ1-1; 7 bases fit TRBD1. The junction had 8 bases not matched to a gene; V was cut back by 6 bases and J by 1 base. The CDR3 runs 15 residues. The germline V gene has CDR1 MDHEN and CDR2 SYDVKM. Here the CDR3 DNA reads TGTGCCAGCAGCCCTACTCGGACAGGGAACACTGAAGCTTTCTTT. Translated: CASSPTRTGNTEAFF.

This sequence joins TRBV7-2 and TRBJ2-5; 7 bases are a match to TRBD2. This CDR3 has 14 residues. After removal of 1 base from V and 6 bases from J, the junction contained 5 bases not matched to a gene. From germline, CDR1 is SGHTA and CDR2 FQGNSA. This CDR3 is CASSLGPGGKTQYF. The CDR3 DNA sequence: TGTGCCAGCAGCTTAGGCCCGGGGGGAAAGACCCAGTACTTC.

The chain employs TRBV27 and TRBJ2-7, with D unresolved. Germline CDR1 and CDR2: MNHEY and SMNVEV (reference sequence). Trimming cost V 5 bases and J 3 bases, with 17 bases left between them. The CDR3 length is 15 residues. The CDR3 sequence: CASSITGPRDYEQYF. DNA for the CDR3: TGTGCCAGCAGTATCACCGGCCCAAGGGACTACGAGCAGTACTTC.

This sequence joins TRBV6-1 and TRBJ1-2; D not certain. The CDR3 is 11 amino acids. V gave up 4 bases and J gave up 5 bases, with 5 bases separating them. CDR1 and CDR2 from the germline V gene are MNHNS and SASEGT. The CDR3 DNA reads as TGTGCCAGCAGTGTGGGGTATGGCTACACCTTC. Its protein is CASSVGYGYTF.

Worth noting for this clone: At the DNA level, this CDR3 is encoded by other sequences in the same sample as well. The chain joins TRBV12-5 to TRBJ2-1; 10 bases match TRBD2. This CDR3 region has 15 residues. Germline V gene sequence: CDR1 LGHNT, CDR2 FRNRAP. V lost 6 bases, J lost 3 bases, and 5 bases stayed unmatched. The CDR3 is CASGLLAGDYNEQFF. The CDR3 DNA is TGTGCTAGTGGACTGCTAGCGGGGGACTACAATGAGCAGTTCTTC.

The chain employs TRBV9 and TRBJ2-1; D might be TRBD1 or TRBD2, each matching 5 bases. CDR3 length: 17 residues. The germline V and J ends were trimmed by 0 bases and 3 bases, with 16 bases remaining between them. The V gene's germline CDR1 is SGDLS and CDR2 YYNGEE. The chain's CDR3 is CASSVGVRGANYNEQFF. In DNA form, the CDR3 reads TGTGCCAGCAGCGTAGGTGTCAGAGGGGCGAACTACAATGAGCAGTTCTTC.

The gene calls are TRBV5-6 and TRBJ2-1, with a tentative D call TRBD1 (5 bases). The CDR3 runs 16 residues. Trimming cost V 3 bases and J 3 bases, with 16 bases left between them. Per the germline V gene, CDR1 is SGHDT and CDR2 is YYEEEE. This CDR3 is CASSWLDSAVYNEQFF. The CDR3 DNA reads TGTGCCAGCAGCTGGCTCGACAGCGCCGTCTACAATGAGCAGTTCTTC.

The chain employs TRBV6-4 and TRBJ2-4; unclear D gene. This CDR3 is 16 amino acids long. Germline CDR1 is MRHNA and CDR2 is SNTAGT. V dropped 6 bases and J dropped 0 bases, with 15 bases sitting between them. CDR3 sequence: CASRADTALAKNIQYF. The CDR3 DNA is TGTGCCAGCAGAGCCGACACGGCTCTAGCCAAAAACATTCAGTACTTC.

V and J are TRBV5-4 and TRBJ2-7; 7 nucleotides align to TRBD2. The CDR3 totals 15 residues. Germline lookup yields CDR1 SGHNT and CDR2 YYREEE (reference sequence). The junction had 13 bases not matched to a gene; V was cut back by 3 bases and J by 7 bases. The CDR3 DNA reads TGTGCCAGCAGCTGGCCGGGGGAGGGCCTGGGGGAGCAGTACTTC. Translation: CASSWPGEGLGEQYF.

V is TRBV5-1 and J is TRBJ1-1, with D unresolved. Germline V gene data show CDR1 as SGHRS and CDR2 as YFSETQ. This CDR3 spans 14 amino acids. V was clipped by 4 bases and J by 8 bases, with 18 bases between them. The CDR3 sequence: CASSPTTGPSEAFF. Here the CDR3 DNA reads TGCGCCAGCAGCCCAACCACTGGACCTTCGGAAGCTTTCTTT.